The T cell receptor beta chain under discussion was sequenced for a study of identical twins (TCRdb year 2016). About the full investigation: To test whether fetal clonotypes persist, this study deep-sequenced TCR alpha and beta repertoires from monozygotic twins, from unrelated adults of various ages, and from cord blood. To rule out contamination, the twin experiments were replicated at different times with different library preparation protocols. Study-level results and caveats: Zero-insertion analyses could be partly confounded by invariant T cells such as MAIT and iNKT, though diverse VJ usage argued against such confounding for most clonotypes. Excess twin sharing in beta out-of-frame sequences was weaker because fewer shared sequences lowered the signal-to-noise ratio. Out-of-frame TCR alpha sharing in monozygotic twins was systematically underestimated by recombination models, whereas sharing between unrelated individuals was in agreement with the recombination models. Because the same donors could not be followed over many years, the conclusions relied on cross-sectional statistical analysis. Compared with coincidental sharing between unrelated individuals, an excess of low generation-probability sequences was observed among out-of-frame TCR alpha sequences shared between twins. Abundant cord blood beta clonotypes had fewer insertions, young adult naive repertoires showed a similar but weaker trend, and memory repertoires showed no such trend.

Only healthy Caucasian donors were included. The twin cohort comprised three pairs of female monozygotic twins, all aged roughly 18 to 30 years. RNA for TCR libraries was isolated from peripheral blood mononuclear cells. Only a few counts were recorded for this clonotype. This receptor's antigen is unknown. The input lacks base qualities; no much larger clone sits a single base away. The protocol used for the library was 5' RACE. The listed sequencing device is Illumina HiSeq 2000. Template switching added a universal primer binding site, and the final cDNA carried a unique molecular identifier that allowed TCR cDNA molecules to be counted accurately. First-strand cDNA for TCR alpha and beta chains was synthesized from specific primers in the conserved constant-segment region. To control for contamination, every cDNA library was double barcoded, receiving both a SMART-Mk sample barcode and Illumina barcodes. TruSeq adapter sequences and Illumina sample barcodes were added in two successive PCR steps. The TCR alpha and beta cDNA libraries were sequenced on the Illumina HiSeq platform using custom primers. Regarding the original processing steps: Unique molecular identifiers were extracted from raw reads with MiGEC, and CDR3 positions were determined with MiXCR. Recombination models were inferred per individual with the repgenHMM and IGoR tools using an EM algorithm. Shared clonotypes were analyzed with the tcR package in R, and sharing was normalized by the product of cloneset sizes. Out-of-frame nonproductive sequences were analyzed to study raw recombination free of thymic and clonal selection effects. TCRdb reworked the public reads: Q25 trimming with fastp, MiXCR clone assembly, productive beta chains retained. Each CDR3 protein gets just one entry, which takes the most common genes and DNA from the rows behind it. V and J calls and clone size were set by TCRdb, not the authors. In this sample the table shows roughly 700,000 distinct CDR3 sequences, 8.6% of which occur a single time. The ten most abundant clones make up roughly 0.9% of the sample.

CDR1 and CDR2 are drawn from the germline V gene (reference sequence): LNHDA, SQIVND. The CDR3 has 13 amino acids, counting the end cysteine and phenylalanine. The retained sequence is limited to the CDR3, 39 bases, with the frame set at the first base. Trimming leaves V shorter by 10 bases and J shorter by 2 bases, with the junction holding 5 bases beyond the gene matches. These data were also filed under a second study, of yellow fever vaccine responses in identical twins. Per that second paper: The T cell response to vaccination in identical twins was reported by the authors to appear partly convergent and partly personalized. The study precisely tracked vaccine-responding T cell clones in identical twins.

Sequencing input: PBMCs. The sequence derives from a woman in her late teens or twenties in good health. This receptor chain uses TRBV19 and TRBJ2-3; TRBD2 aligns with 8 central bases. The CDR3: CATSRGDTDTQYF. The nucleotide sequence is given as TGTGCCACCTCGCGGGGGGACACAGATACGCAGTATTTT.